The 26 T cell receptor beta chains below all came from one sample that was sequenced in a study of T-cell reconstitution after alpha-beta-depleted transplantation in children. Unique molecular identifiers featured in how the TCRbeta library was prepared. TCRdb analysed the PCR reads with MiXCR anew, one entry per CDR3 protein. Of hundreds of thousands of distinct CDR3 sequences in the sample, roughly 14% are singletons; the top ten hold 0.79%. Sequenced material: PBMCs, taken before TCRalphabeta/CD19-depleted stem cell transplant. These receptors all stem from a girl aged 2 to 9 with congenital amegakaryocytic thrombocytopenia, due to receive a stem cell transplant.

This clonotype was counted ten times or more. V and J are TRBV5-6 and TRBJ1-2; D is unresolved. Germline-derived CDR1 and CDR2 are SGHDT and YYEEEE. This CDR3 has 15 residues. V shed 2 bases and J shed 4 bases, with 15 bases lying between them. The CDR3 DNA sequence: TGTGCCAGCAGCTTAGGTATGCCCACCTTCTATGGCTACACCTTC. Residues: CASSLGMPTFYGYTF.

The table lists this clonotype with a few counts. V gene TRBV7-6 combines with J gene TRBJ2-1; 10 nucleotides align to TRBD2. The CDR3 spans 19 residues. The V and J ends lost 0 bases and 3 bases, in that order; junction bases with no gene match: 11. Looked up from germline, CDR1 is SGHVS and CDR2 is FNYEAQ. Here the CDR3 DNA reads TGTGCCAGCAGCTTAGCGCTTAGCTTTCGGACTAGCGGCTACAATGAGCAGTTCTTC. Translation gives CASSLALSFRTSGYNEQFF.

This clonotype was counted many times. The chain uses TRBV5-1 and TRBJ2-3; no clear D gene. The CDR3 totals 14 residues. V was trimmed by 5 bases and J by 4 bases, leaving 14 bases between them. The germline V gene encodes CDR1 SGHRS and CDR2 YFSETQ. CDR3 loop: CASSSPSEADTQYF. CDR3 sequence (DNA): TGCGCCAGCAGTTCTCCAAGCGAGGCAGATACGCAGTATTTT.

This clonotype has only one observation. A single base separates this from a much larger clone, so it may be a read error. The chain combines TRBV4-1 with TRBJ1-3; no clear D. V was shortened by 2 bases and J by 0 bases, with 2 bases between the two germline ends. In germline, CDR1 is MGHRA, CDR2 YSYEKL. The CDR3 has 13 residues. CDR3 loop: CASSQNSGNTIYF. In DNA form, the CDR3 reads TGCGCCAGCAGCCAAAACTCTGGAAACACCATATATTTT.

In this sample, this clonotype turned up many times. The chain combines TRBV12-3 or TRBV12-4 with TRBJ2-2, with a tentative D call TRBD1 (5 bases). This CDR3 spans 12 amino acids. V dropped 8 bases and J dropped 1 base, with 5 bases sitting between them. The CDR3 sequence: CASQGNTGELFF. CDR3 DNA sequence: TGTGCCAGCCAGGGGAACACCGGGGAGCTGTTTTTT.

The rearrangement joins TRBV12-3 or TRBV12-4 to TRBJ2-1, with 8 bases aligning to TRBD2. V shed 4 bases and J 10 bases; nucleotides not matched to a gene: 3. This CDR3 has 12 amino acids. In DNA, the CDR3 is TGTGCCAGCAGTTCCCGGGAGGGGGAGCAGTTCTTC. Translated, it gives CASSSREGEQFF.

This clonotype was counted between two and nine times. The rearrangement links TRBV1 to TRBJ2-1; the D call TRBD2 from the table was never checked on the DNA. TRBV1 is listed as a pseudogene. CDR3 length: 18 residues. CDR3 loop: CTSSQDRRAGGPPSEQFF. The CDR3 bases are TGCACCAGCAGCCAAGATAGAAGAGCGGGAGGGCCCCCTAGTGAGCAGTTCTTC.

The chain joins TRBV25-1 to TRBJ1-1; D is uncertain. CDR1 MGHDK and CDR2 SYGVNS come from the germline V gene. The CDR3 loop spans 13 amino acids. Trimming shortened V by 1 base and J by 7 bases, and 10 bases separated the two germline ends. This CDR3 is CASSESVFNEAFF. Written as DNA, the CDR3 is TGTGCCAGCAGTGAATCGGTGTTTAATGAAGCTTTCTTT.

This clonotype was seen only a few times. CDR3 loop: CSVEVSQANYGYTF. The CDR3 DNA sequence: TGCAGCGTTGAAGTAAGTCAGGCTAACTATGGCTACACCTTC. The chain employs TRBV29-1 and TRBJ1-2, with D uncertain. CDR3 size: 14 residues. Trimming stripped 1 base from V and 0 bases from J, with 9 bases between. In germline, CDR1 is SQVTM, CDR2 ANQGSEA. Combining the CDR3 with reference TRBV29-1 and TRBJ1-2 gives the whole variable domain SAVISQKPSRDICQRGTSLTIQCQVDSQVTMMFWYRQQPGQSLTLIATANQGSEATYESGFVIDKFPISRPNLTFSTLTVSNMSPEDSSIYLCSVEVSQANYGYTFGSGTRLTVV.

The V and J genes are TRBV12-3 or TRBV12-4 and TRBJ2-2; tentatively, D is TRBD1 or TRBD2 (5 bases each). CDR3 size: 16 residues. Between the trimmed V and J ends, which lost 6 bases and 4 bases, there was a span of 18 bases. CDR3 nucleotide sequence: TGTGCCAGCAGGGGGACGACTTACTTGCTCACCGGGGAGCTGTTTTTT. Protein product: CASRGTTYLLTGELFF.

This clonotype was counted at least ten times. CDR3 sequence (DNA): TGCGCCAGCAGCTGGTGGAGCACAGATACGCAGTATTTT. This gives the protein CASSWWSTDTQYF. The gene calls are TRBV5-1 and TRBJ2-3, with D hard to call. The CDR3 totals 13 residues. The V gene lost 3 bases and the J gene lost 0 bases, with 5 bases spanning the gap. In germline, CDR1 is SGHRS, CDR2 YFSETQ.

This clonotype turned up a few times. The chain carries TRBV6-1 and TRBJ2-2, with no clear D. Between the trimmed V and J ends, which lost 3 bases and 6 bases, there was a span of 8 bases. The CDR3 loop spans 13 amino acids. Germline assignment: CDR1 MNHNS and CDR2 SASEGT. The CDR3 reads CASSEQKAGELFF. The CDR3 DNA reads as TGTGCCAGCAGTGAGCAAAAGGCCGGGGAGCTGTTTTTT.

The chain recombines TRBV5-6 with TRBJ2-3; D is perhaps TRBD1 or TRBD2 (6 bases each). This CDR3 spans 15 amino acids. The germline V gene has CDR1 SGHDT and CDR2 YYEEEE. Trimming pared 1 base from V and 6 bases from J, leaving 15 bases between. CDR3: CASSLYDRGQDTQYF. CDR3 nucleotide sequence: TGTGCCAGCAGCTTGTATGACCGGGGGCAGGATACGCAGTATTTT. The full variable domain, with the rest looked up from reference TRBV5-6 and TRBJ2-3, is DAGVTQSPTHLIKTRGQQVTLRCSPKSGHDTVSWYQQALGQGPQFIFQYYEEEERQRGNFPDRFSGHQFPNYSSELNVNALLLGDSALYLCASSLYDRGQDTQYFGPGTRLTVL.

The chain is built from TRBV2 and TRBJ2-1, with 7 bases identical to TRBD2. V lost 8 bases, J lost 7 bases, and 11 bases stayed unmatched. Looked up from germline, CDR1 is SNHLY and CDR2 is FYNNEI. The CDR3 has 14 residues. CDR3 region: CASCRREKVNEQFF. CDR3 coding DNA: TGTGCCAGCTGTCGGCGGGAGAAGGTAAATGAGCAGTTCTTC.

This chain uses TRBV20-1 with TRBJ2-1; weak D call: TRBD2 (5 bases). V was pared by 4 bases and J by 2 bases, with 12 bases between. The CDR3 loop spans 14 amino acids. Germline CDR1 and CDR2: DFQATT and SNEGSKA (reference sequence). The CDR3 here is CSANALAPYNEQFF. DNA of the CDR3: TGCAGTGCTAACGCCCTAGCCCCCTACAATGAGCAGTTCTTC.

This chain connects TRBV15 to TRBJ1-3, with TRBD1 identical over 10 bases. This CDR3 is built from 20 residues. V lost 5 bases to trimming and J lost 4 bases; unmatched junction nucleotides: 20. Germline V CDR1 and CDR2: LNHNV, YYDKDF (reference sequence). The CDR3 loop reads CATSGLGSGTGVYAGNTIYF. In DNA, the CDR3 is TGTGCCACCAGCGGACTGGGGTCCGGGACAGGGGTTTATGCCGGAAACACCATATATTTT.

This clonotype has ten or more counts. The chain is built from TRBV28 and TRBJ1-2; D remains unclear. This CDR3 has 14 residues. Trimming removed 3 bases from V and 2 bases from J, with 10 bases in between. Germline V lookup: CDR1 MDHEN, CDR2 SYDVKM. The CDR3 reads CASSLPALNYGYTF. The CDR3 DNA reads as TGTGCCAGCAGTTTGCCAGCCTTGAACTATGGCTACACCTTC.

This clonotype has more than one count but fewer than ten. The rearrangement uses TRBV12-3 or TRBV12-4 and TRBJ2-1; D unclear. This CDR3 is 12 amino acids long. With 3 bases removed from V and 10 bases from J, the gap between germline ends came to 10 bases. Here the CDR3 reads CASSFLSKEQFF. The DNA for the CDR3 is TGTGCCAGCAGTTTTCTCAGCAAAGAGCAGTTCTTC.

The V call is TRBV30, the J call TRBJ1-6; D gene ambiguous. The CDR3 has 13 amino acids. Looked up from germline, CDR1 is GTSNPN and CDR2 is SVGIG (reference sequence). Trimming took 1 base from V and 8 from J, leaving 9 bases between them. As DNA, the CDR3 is TGTGCCTGGAGTGCGTACAGATATTCACCCCTCCACTTT. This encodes CAWSAYRYSPLHF.

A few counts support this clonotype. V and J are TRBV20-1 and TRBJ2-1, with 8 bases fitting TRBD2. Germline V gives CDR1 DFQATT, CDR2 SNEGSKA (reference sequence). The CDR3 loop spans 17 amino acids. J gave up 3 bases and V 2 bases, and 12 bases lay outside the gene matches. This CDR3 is CSARRERELSRYNEQFF. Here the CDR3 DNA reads TGCAGTGCTAGACGCGAGCGGGAGCTGAGTCGCTACAATGAGCAGTTCTTC.

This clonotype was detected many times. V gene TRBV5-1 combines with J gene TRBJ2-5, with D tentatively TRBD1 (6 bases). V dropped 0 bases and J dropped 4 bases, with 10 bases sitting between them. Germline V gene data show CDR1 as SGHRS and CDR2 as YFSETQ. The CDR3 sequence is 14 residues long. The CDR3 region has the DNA TGCGCCAGCAGCTTGGGCGTGGGGGCAGAGACCCAGTACTTC. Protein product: CASSLGVGAETQYF.

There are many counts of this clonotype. The CDR3 region has the DNA TGTGCCAGCAGTTTGGGGCCTCAAGATACGCAGTATTTT. Its protein product is CASSLGPQDTQYF. The rearrangement joins TRBV12-3 or TRBV12-4 to TRBJ2-3, with TRBD1 as a possible D gene (5 bases). CDR3 length: 13 residues. Trimming shortened V by 3 bases and J by 5 bases, and 9 bases separated the two germline ends.

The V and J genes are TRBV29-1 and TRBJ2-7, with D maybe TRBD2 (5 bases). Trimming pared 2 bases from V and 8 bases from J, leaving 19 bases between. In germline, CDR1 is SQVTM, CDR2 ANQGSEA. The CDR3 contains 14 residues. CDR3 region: CSVELRAGRVKQYF. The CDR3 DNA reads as TGCAGCGTTGAACTGAGGGCTGGACGGGTCAAGCAGTACTTC.

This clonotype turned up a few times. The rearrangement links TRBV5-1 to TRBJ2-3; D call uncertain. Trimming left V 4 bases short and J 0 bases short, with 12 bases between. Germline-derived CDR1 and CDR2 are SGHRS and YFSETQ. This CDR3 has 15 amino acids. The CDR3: CASSNRAESTDTQYF. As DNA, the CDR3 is TGCGCCAGCAGCAACCGGGCGGAGAGCACAGATACGCAGTATTTT.

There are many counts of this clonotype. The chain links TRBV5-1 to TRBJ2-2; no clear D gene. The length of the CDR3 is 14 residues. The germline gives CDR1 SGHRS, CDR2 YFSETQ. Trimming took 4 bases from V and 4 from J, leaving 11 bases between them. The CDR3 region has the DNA TGCGCCAGCAGCCCGATCTGGGCCACCGGGGAGCTGTTTTTT. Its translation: CASSPIWATGELFF.

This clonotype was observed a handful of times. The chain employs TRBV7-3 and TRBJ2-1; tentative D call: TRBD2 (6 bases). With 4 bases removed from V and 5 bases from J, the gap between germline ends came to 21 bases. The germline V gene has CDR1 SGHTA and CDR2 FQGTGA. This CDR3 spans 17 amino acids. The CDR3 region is CASSSPGGYSGHNEQFF. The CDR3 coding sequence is TGTGCCAGCAGCTCCCCTGGAGGTTATAGCGGCCACAATGAGCAGTTCTTC.